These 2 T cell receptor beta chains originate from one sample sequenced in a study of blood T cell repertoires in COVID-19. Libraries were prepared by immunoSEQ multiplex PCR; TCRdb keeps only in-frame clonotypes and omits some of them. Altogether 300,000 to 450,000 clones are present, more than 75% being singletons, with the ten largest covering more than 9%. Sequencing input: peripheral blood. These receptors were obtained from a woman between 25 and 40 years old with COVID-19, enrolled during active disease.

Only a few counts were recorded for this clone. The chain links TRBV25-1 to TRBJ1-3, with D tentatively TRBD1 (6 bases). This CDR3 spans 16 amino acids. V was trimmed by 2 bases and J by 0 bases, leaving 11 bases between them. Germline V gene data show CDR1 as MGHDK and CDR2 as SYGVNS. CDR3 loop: CASSEPPDSSGNTIYF. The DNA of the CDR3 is TGTGCCAGCAGTGAACCCCCGGACAGCTCTGGAAACACCATATATTTT.

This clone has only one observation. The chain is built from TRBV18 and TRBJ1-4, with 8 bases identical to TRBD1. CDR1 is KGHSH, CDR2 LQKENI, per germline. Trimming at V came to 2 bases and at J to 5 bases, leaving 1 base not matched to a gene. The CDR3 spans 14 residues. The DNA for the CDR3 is TGTGCCAGCTCACCAACAGGGGGAAATGAAAAACTGTTTTTT. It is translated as CASSPTGGNEKLFF.